This T cell receptor (beta chain) was captured in a study of T cell repertoires in cytomegalovirus infection. General observations from the study: There were carriers of CMV plus the relevant HLA, and cumulative public TCR beta family frequency identified them.

Germline values: CDR1 SEHNR, CDR2 FQNEAQ (reference sequence). V lost 0 bases and J 6 bases, leaving 11 bases between the germline ends. The CDR3 length is 15 residues. MiXCR, applied by TCRdb to the reads, yields one record per CDR3 protein. The data show 250,000 to 400,000 distinct CDR3 sequences, with 25% seen just once and about an eighth held by the top ten. This clonotype was counted many times. Its matching antigen is unknown. This TCR came from a human donor in good health (CMV status not recorded). Some clones in this sample may be carry-over from other donors' samples. This chain uses TRBV7-9 with TRBJ1-4, with a weak D call TRBD1 (5 bases). Sample: cultured PBMCs, taken from culture after CMV antigen stimulation. The CDR3 loop is CASSLARIGDEKLFF. In DNA form, the CDR3 reads TGTGCCAGCAGCTTAGCGCGAATAGGGGATGAAAAACTGTTTTTT. Looking up the rest from reference TRBV7-9 and TRBJ1-4 gives the full variable domain: DTGVSQNPRHKITKRGQNVTFRCDPISEHNRLYWYRQTLGQGPEFLTYFQNEAQLEKSRLLSDRFSAERPKGSFSTLEIQRTEQGDSAMYLCASSLARIGDEKLFFGSGTQLSVL.